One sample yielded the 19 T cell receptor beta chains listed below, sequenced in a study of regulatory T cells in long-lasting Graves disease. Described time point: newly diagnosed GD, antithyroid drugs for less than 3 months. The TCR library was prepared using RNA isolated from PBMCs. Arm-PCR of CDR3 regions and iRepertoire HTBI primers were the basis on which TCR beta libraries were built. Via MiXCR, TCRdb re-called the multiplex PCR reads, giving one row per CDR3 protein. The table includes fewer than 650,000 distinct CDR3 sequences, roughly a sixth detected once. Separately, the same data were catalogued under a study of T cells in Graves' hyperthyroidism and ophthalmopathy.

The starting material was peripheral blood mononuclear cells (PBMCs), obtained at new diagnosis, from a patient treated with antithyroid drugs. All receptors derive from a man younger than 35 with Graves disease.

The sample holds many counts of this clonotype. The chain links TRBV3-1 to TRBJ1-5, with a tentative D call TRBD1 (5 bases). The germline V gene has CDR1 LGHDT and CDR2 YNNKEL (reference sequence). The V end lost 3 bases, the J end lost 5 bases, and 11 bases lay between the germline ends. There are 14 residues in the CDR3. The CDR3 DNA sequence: TGTGCCAGCAGCCAGCGAGACAGTTATCAGCCCCAGCATTTT. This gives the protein CASSQRDSYQPQHF.

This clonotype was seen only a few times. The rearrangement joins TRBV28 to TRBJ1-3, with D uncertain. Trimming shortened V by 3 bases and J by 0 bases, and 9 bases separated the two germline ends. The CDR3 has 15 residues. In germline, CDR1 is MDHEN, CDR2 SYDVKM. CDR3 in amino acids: CASSLARISGNTIYF. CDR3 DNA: TGTGCCAGCAGTTTGGCCCGGATCTCTGGAAACACCATATATTTT.

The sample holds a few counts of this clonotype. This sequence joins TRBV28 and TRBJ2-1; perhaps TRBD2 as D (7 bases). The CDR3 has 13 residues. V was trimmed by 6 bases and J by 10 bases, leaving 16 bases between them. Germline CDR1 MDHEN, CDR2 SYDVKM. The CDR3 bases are TGTGCCAGCAGGTTCTTGGGGAGGGGGGAGCAGTTCTTC. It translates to CASRFLGRGEQFF.

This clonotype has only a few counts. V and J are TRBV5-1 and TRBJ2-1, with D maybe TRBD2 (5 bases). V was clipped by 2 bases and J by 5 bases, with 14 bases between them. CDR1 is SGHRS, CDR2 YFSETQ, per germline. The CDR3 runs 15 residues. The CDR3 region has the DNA TGCGCCAGCAGCTTCGGGTGGCGGGCCAACAATGAGCAGTTCTTC. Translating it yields CASSFGWRANNEQFF.

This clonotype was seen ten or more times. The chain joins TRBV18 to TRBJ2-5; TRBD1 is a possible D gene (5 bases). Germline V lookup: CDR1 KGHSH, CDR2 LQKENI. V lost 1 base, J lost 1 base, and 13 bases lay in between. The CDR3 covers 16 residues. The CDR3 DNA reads TGTGCCAGCTCACCACAAGGGGCCGTACCCCAAGAGACCCAGTACTTC. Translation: CASSPQGAVPQETQYF.

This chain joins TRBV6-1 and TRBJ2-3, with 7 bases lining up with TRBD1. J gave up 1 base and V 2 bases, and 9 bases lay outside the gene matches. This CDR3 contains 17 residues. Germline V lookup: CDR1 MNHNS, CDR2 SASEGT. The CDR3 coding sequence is TGTGCCAGCAGTGAACTCGAAGGGGGCATAGGCACAGATACGCAGTATTTT. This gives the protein CASSELEGGIGTDTQYF.

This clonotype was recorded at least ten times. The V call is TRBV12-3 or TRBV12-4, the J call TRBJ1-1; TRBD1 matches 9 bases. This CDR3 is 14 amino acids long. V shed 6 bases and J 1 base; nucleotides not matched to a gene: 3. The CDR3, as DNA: TGTGCCAGCAGGGGGGGACAGGGGAACACTGAAGCTTTCTTT. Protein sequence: CASRGGQGNTEAFF.

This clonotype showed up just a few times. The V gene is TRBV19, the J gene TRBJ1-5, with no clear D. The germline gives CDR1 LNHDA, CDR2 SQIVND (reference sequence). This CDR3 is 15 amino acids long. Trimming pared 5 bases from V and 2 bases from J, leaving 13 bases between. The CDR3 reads CASSYPETGNQPQHF. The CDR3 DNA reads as TGTGCCAGTAGTTACCCTGAAACAGGCAATCAGCCCCAGCATTTT.

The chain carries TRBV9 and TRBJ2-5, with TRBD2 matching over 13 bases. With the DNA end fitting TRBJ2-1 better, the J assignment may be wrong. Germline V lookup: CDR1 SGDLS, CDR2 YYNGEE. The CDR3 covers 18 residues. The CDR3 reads CASSDGLAGAVPSDEQFF. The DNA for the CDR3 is TGTGCCAGCAGTGATGGACTAGCGGGAGCTGTTCCCTCGGATGAGCAGTTCTTC.

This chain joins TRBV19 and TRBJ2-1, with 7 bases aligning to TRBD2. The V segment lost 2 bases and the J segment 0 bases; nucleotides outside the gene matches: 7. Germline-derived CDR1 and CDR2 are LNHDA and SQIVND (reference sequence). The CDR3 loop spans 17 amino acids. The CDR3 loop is CASSITLGRSSYNEQFF. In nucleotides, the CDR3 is TGTGCCAGTAGTATAACACTCGGGAGGAGCTCCTACAATGAGCAGTTCTTC.

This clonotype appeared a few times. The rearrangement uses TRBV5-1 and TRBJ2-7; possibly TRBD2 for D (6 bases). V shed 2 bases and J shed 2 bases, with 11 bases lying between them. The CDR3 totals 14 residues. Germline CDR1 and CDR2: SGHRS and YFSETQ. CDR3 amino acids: CASSFGSGTYEQYF. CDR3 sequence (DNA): TGCGCCAGCAGCTTCGGGAGTGGGACCTACGAGCAGTACTTC.

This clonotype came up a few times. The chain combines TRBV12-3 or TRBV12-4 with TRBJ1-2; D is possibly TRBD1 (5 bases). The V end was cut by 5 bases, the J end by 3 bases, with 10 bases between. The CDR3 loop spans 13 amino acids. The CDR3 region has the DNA TGTGCCAGCAGTCTCAACAGGCACTATGGCTACACCTTC. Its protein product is CASSLNRHYGYTF.

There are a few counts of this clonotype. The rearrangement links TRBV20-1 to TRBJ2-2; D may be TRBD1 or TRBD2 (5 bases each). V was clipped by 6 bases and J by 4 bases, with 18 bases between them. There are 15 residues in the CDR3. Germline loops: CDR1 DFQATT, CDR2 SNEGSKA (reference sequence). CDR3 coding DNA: TGCAGTGCGACCCAATGGGGCCGGGGCACCGGGGAGCTGTTTTTT. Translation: CSATQWGRGTGELFF.

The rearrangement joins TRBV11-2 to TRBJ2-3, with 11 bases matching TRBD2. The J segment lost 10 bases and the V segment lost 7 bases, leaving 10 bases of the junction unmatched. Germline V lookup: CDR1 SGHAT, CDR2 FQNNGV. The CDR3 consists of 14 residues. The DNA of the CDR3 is TGTGCCAGCAACCCCCGCCCGACTAGCGGGGCGCAGTATTTT. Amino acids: CASNPRPTSGAQYF. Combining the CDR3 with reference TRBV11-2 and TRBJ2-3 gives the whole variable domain EAGVAQSPRYKIIEKRQSVAFWCNPISGHATLYWYQQILGQGPKLLIQFQNNGVVDDSQLPKDRFSAERLKGVDSTLKIQPAKLEDSAVYLCASNPRPTSGAQYFGPGTRLTVL.

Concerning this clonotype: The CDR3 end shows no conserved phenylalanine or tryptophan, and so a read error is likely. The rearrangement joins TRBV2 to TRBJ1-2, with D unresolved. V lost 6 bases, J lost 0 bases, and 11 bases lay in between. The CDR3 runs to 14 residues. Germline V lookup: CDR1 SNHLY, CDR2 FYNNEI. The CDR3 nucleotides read TGTGCCAGCAGCGAACGGGGTTCTAACTATGGCTACACCCTC. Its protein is CASSERGSNYGYTL.

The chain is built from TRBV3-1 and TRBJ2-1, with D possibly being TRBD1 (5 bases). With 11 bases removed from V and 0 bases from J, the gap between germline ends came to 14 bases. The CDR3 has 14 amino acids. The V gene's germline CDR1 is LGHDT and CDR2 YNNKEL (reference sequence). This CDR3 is CARALGLSYNEQFF. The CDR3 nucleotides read TGTGCCCGCGCTTTGGGGCTCTCCTACAATGAGCAGTTCTTC.

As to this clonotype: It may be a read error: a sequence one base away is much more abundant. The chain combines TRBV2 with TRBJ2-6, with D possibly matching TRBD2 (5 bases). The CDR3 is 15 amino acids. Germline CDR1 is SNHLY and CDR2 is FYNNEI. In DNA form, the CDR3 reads TGTGCCAGCAAAGCGGTCCACTCTGAGGCCAACGTCCTGACTTTC. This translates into CASKAVHSEANVLTF.

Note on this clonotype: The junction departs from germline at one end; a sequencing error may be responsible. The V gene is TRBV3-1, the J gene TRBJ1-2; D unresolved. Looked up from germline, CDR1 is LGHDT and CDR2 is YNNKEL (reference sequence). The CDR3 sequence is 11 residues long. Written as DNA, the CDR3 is TGTCCCAGCAGCCAAAACTATGGCTACACCTTC. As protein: CPSSQNYGYTF.

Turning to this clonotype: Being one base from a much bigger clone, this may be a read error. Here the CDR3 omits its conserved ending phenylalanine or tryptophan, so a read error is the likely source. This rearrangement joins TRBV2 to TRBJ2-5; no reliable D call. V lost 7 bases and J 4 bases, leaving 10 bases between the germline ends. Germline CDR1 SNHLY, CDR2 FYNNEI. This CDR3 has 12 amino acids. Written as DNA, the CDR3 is TGTGCCAGCACTTTTGACGGAGAGACCCAGTACTCC. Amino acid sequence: CASTFDGETQYS.